The 3 T cell receptor beta chains presented below share a single source sample, sequenced in a study of long-term antiretroviral therapy in people with HIV (dated by TCRdb to between 2021 and 2024). The immunoSEQ hsTCRB v3.0 assay was used at survey level resolution to sequence the TRB variable region. The immuneACCESS repertoire file appears here via TCRdb, limited to in-frame rearrangements. These files lack a portion of the clones; in checked studies, under half of the deficit traces to unresolved V genes, and the cause of the others is not known. This sample lists over 25,000 clones; about four fifths were detected once. Together, the top ten hold 4.5% to 6% of the sample. The input for sequencing was unsorted PBMCs, taken 1.1 years before starting antiretroviral therapy. The receptor source for this set is a woman under 40 with HIV.

This rearrangement joins TRBV6-5 to TRBJ1-1, with 7 positions matching TRBD1. V shed 6 bases and J 7 bases; nucleotides not matched to a gene: 8. Germline V lookup: CDR1 MNHEY, CDR2 SVGAGI. This CDR3 contains 13 residues. The CDR3 protein is CASSSETGFEAFF. In DNA form, the CDR3 reads TGTGCCAGCAGCTCGGAGACAGGGTTTGAAGCTTTCTTT.

In this sample, this clone turned up a few times. J is TRBJ2-3 and V is TRBV27; 8 nucleotides agree with TRBD2. The CDR3 contains 15 residues. The J segment lost 1 base and the V segment lost 5 bases, leaving 5 bases of the junction unmatched. The V gene's germline CDR1 is MNHEY and CDR2 SMNVEV (reference sequence). The CDR3 region is CASSGGLVGTDTQYF. CDR3 nucleotide sequence: TGTGCCAGCAGTGGGGGACTAGTCGGCACAGATACGCAGTATTTT.

V gene TRBV30 combines with J gene TRBJ1-5; 7 nucleotides align to TRBD1. The germline V gene has CDR1 GTSNPN and CDR2 SVGIG (reference sequence). CDR3 length equals 13 residues. J lost 6 bases, V lost 1 base, and 3 bases had no gene match. CDR3 sequence: CAWSAQGGQPQHF. CDR3 coding DNA: TGTGCCTGGAGTGCCCAGGGGGGTCAGCCCCAGCATTTT.